The 20 T cell receptor beta chains below all came from one sample that was sequenced in a study of blood T cell repertoires in COVID-19. Only in-frame clones appear in the TCRdb table, and some are missing; sequencing was by immunoSEQ multiplex PCR. In the table there are around 300,000 clones, roughly 85% of which are singletons. Sequencing was carried out using peripheral blood. The source of these receptors is a woman aged 70-85 years with acute or convalescent COVID-19.

The chain combines TRBV6-5 with TRBJ2-5, with 8 bases lining up with TRBD2. J gave up 1 base and V 7 bases, and 8 bases lay outside the gene matches. CDR1 MNHEY and CDR2 SVGAGI come from the germline V gene. This CDR3 has 15 amino acids. The CDR3 is CASTGLRGVQETQYF. For the CDR3, the DNA is TGTGCCAGCACCGGGTTGCGGGGGGTCCAAGAGACCCAGTACTTC.

The chain uses TRBV6-5 and TRBJ2-1, with TRBD2 matching over 8 bases. The CDR3 is 15 residues long. Germline V gene lookup returns CDR1 MNHEY and CDR2 SVGAGI. Trimming cost V 4 bases and J 9 bases; bases outside gene matches: 11. The CDR3 sequence is CASSSPRGGRGEQFF. CDR3 sequence (DNA): TGTGCCAGCAGTTCGCCTCGGGGGGGCAGGGGTGAGCAGTTCTTC.

The gene calls are TRBV7-2 and TRBJ2-2; possible D gene TRBD2, 6 bases. Trimming shortened V by 7 bases and J by 2 bases, and 17 bases separated the two germline ends. The CDR3 extends over 16 amino acids. Germline V gene sequence: CDR1 SGHTA, CDR2 FQGNSA. The CDR3 DNA is TGTGCCAGCACCGGGTGGGCGGGGAGAAACACCGGGGAGCTGTTTTTT. This codes for CASTGWAGRNTGELFF.

The rearrangement uses TRBV7-8 and TRBJ2-5; perhaps TRBD2 as D (6 bases). V was pared by 5 bases and J by 6 bases, with 19 bases between. Germline CDR1 is SGHVS and CDR2 is FQNEAQ. CDR3 size: 15 residues. The CDR3 DNA reads as TGTGCCAGCAGCGCCCGGCGGGGAGATCTGCAGACCCAGTACTTC. This encodes CASSARRGDLQTQYF.

The chain employs TRBV4-2 and TRBJ2-5, with D maybe TRBD1 (5 bases). Trimming removed 4 bases at V and 4 bases at J, with 22 bases between. CDR1 is LGHNA, CDR2 YNFKEQ, per germline. The CDR3 consists of 17 residues. The DNA of the CDR3 is TGTGCCAGCAGCCGGGAACTGGGAAGGGGATACGTAGAGACCCAGTACTTC. It translates to CASSRELGRGYVETQYF.

There are a few counts of this clone. This chain connects TRBV30 to TRBJ2-6; 10 bases line up with TRBD1. The CDR3 consists of 20 residues. The junction had 16 bases not matched to a gene; V was cut back by 5 bases and J by 0 bases. The germline CDR1 and CDR2 sequences are GTSNPN and SVGIG (reference sequence). The CDR3 nucleotides read TGTGCCTGGGCTCCGGGACAGGGGACTTCTAGGCTCTCTGGGGCCAACGTCCTGACTTTC. Amino acids: CAWAPGQGTSRLSGANVLTF.

The table lists this clone with a count of one. The chain is built from TRBV5-1 and TRBJ2-3, with D perhaps matching TRBD2 (5 bases). The V end lost 5 bases, the J end lost 0 bases, and 10 bases lay between the germline ends. The CDR3 length is 14 residues. Germline loops: CDR1 SGHRS, CDR2 YFSETQ. CDR3 sequence (DNA): TGCGCCAGCAGGGGAGCGGTGAGCACAGATACGCAGTATTTT. It is translated as CASRGAVSTDTQYF.

This chain joins TRBV2 and TRBJ1-5; possibly TRBD1 for D (5 bases). CDR3 size: 13 residues. The ends were cut back, 6 bases at V and 7 bases at J, with 13 bases in the middle. Germline assignment: CDR1 SNHLY and CDR2 FYNNEI. CDR3 in DNA: TGTGCCAGCAGCGCCAGGGAAGGCCAGCCCCAGCATTTT. Amino acids: CASSAREGQPQHF. The full variable domain, completed using reference TRBV2 and TRBJ1-5, is EPEVTQTPSHQVTQMGQEVILRCVPISNHLYFYWYRQILGQKVEFLVSFYNNEISEKSEIFDDQFSVERPDGSNFTLKIRSTKLEDSAMYFCASSAREGQPQHFGDGTRLSIL.

The rearrangement uses TRBV4-1 and TRBJ2-5, with D unresolved. V gave up 4 bases and J gave up 5 bases, with 20 bases separating them. This CDR3 comprises 16 residues. Germline V gives CDR1 MGHRA, CDR2 YSYEKL. Here the CDR3 reads CASSPRSGFGRETQYF. The CDR3 bases are TGCGCCAGCAGCCCTCGATCAGGTTTCGGTAGGGAGACCCAGTACTTC.

V gene TRBV28 combines with J gene TRBJ2-4; D is possibly TRBD1 (6 bases). The germline V and J ends were trimmed by 5 bases and 1 base, with 12 bases remaining between them. The CDR3 has 15 residues. Looked up from germline, CDR1 is MDHEN and CDR2 is SYDVKM. CDR3 coding DNA: TGTGCCAGCAGTCCATTCGACAGGGCCAAAAACATTCAGTACTTC. Its translation is CASSPFDRAKNIQYF.

Only a few counts were recorded for this clone. The J gene is TRBJ2-2, the V gene TRBV2; TRBD2 matches at 12 bases. Germline V gene data show CDR1 as SNHLY and CDR2 as FYNNEI. The CDR3 totals 16 residues. V was pared by 6 bases and J by 4 bases, with 6 bases of the junction left unmatched. This chain's CDR3 is CASRVTSGGTTGELFF. The CDR3 DNA reads TGTGCCAGCAGGGTTACTAGCGGGGGGACCACCGGGGAGCTGTTTTTT.

J is TRBJ1-3 and V is TRBV11-2, with a possible D match to TRBD1 (6 bases). The ends were cut back, 10 bases at V and 8 bases at J, with 12 bases in the middle. The CDR3 is 11 amino acids. From germline, CDR1 is SGHAT and CDR2 FQNNGV. CDR3 protein: CATGQRDTIYF. CDR3 in DNA: TGTGCCACGGGACAAAGGGACACCATATATTTT.

This chain uses TRBV7-3 with TRBJ1-2; TRBD1 is a possible D gene (6 bases). CDR1 SGHTA and CDR2 FQGTGA come from the germline V gene. The CDR3 runs 17 residues. With 2 bases removed from V and 5 bases from J, the gap between germline ends came to 21 bases. CDR3 amino acids: CASSLYREALVRYGYTF. CDR3 DNA: TGTGCCAGCAGCTTATACAGGGAAGCCCTCGTCCGGTATGGCTACACCTTC.

The chain carries TRBV20-1 and TRBJ2-7, with D tentatively TRBD2 (6 bases). Trimming removed 7 bases from V and 5 bases from J, with 12 bases in between. Per germline, CDR1 DFQATT and CDR2 SNEGSKA (reference sequence). The length of the CDR3 is 11 residues. CDR3 residues: CSVLWGDEQYF. CDR3 DNA sequence: TGCAGTGTCTTGTGGGGGGACGAGCAGTACTTC.

As to this clone: A read error is likely, as this CDR3 ends without the conserved phenylalanine or tryptophan. The limits of the CDR3 on the DNA are not certain, so only TCRdb's listed CDR3 is given. This rearrangement joins TRBV21-1 to TRBJ2-3; TRBD1, the table's D call, lacks a check against the DNA. TRBV21-1 is marked as a pseudogene. The CDR3 has 9 amino acids, counting both end residues. This chain's CDR3 is CASSKIPGP.

The rearrangement links TRBV5-1 to TRBJ2-5; D is possibly TRBD2 (7 bases). Trimming pared 4 bases from V and 4 bases from J, leaving 20 bases between. Germline V lookup: CDR1 SGHRS, CDR2 YFSETQ. CDR3 length: 16 amino acids. For the CDR3, the DNA is TGCGCCAGCAGCCCGACGGGGGGCGCCTCTGGAGAGACCCAGTACTTC. As protein: CASSPTGGASGETQYF.

The V gene is TRBV25-1, the J gene TRBJ1-5; D unresolved. Germline assignment: CDR1 MGHDK and CDR2 SYGVNS. The CDR3 is 13 residues long. V was trimmed by 3 bases and J by 6 bases, leaving 9 bases between them. CDR3 DNA: TGTGCCAGCAGTGATACTTCGGGTCAGCCCCAGCATTTT. It translates to CASSDTSGQPQHF. Based on the CDR3 plus reference TRBV25-1 and TRBJ1-5, the full variable domain is EADIYQTPRYLVIGTGKKITLECSQTMGHDKMYWYQQDPGMELHLIHYSYGVNSTEKGDLSSESTVSRIRTEHFPLTLESARPSHTSQYLCASSDTSGQPQHFGDGTRLSIL.

The CDR3 spells CASTRSTGDSNQPQHF. CDR3 bases: TGTGCCAGCACCCGATCAACGGGGGATAGCAATCAGCCCCAGCATTTT. V is TRBV7-6 and J is TRBJ1-5, with a weak D call TRBD1 (5 bases). The CDR3 has 16 residues. Germline V CDR1 and CDR2: SGHVS, FNYEAQ. V lost 7 bases, J lost 0 bases, and 16 bases lay in between. The whole variable domain, remainder taken from reference TRBV7-6 and TRBJ1-5, is GAGVSQSPRYKVTKRGQDVALRCDPISGHVSLYWYRQALGQGPEFLTYFNYEAQQDKSGLPNDRFSAERPEGSISTLTIQRTEQRDSAMYRCASTRSTGDSNQPQHFGDGTRLSIL.

V gene TRBV4-1 combines with J gene TRBJ1-5, with D tentatively TRBD1 (6 bases). The CDR3 has 14 residues. Trimming stripped 4 bases from V and 4 bases from J, with 11 bases between. CDR1 is MGHRA and CDR2 is YSYEKL in the germline V gene. The CDR3 DNA reads as TGCGCCAGCAGCCCGTGGACAGCAAATCAGCCCCAGCATTTT. Protein sequence: CASSPWTANQPQHF.

Comment on this clone: The sample carries other DNA sequences with the same CDR3. In DNA form, the CDR3 reads TGTGCCAGCGGAGGACAGGGCGGCACTGAAGCTTTCTTT. This translates into CASGGQGGTEAFF. The rearrangement links TRBV2 to TRBJ1-1; 8 bases match TRBD1. The germline gives CDR1 SNHLY, CDR2 FYNNEI. V lost 8 bases, J lost 4 bases, and 6 bases stayed unmatched. The CDR3 runs to 13 residues. Variable domain in full (rest from reference TRBV2 and TRBJ1-1): EPEVTQTPSHQVTQMGQEVILRCVPISNHLYFYWYRQILGQKVEFLVSFYNNEISEKSEIFDDQFSVERPDGSNFTLKIRSTKLEDSAMYFCASGGQGGTEAFFGQGTRLTVV.